These 27 T cell receptor beta chains share one sample of origin, sequenced in a study of beta chain features in type 1 diabetes. The study reverse transcribed the entire isolated RNA, so it sequenced expressed TCRB transcripts. Profiling relied on immunoSEQ multiplex PCR, and the TCRdb table lists in-frame clones only, not all of them. The data show hundreds of thousands of clones, 15% to 17% seen once. Sequenced material: naive CD4+ T cells from blood. These receptors were collected from a man aged 18 to 29 in good health.

This clone occurred a few times. The same CDR3 arises from other DNA sequences in this sample as well. The rearrangement uses TRBV29-1 and TRBJ2-6, with D unclear. Germline loops: CDR1 SQVTM, CDR2 ANQGSEA. The V and J ends lost 2 bases and 0 bases respectively, with 14 bases between them. The CDR3 loop spans 17 amino acids. The CDR3 nucleotides are TGCAGCGTTGAATGGCTAGAGTTCTTCTCTGGGGCCAACGTCCTGACTTTC. It is translated as CSVEWLEFFSGANVLTF.

This chain connects TRBV5-4 to TRBJ1-2, with D uncertain. V lost 4 bases and J 9 bases, leaving 10 bases between the germline ends. Germline V CDR1 and CDR2: SGHNT, YYREEE (reference sequence). This CDR3 has 11 amino acids. The CDR3 here is CASSELGSYTF. CDR3 coding DNA: TGTGCCAGCAGCGAGCTCGGCAGCTACACCTTC.

This clone was counted between two and nine times. This rearrangement joins TRBV6-1 to TRBJ2-7; tentative D call: TRBD1 (5 bases). Trimming took off 4 bases at V and 6 bases at J, with 13 bases between the two ends. CDR1 and CDR2 (germline): MNHNS, SASEGT. The CDR3 runs 13 residues. CDR3 bases: TGTGCCAGCAGTGTGAATCAGGGCACCGAGCAGTACTTC. This sequence encodes CASSVNQGTEQYF.

This clone has more than one count but fewer than ten. The CDR3 sequence: CAWRPGVWGTEAFF. The CDR3 DNA reads TGTGCCTGGAGGCCCGGAGTTTGGGGGACCGAAGCTTTCTTT. The V gene is TRBV30, the J gene TRBJ1-1, with TRBD1 as a possible D gene (5 bases). CDR1 and CDR2 (germline): GTSNPN, SVGIG (reference sequence). Between the trimmed V and J ends, which lost 3 bases and 8 bases, there was a span of 19 bases. This CDR3 contains 14 residues. Full variable domain (missing parts from reference TRBV30 and TRBJ1-1): SQTIHQWPATLVQPVGSPLSLECTVEGTSNPNLYWYRQAAGRGLQLLFYSVGIGQISSEVPQNLSASRPQDRQFILSSKKLLLSDSGFYLCAWRPGVWGTEAFFGQGTRLTVV.

This sequence joins TRBV6-1 and TRBJ1-5; 8 nucleotides agree with TRBD1. V gave up 6 bases and J gave up 5 bases; unmatched junction bases: 9. The CDR3 loop spans 15 amino acids. Germline loops: CDR1 MNHNS, CDR2 SASEGT. In DNA, the CDR3 is TGTGCCAGCAGCCGGGACAGGACCCGATATCAGCCCCAGCATTTT. Its protein is CASSRDRTRYQPQHF.

The chain joins TRBV28 to TRBJ2-5; D gene uncertain. Germline CDR1 MDHEN, CDR2 SYDVKM. V lost 2 bases and J 4 bases, leaving 8 bases between the germline ends. This CDR3 is built from 13 residues. The DNA of the CDR3 is TGTGCCAGCAGTTTAGTTCACGGAGAGACCCAGTACTTC. It encodes CASSLVHGETQYF. Full variable domain (remainder filled in from reference TRBV28 and TRBJ2-5): DVKVTQSSRYLVKRTGEKVFLECVQDMDHENMFWYRQDPGLGLRLIYFSYDVKMKEKGDIPEGYSVSREKKERFSLILESASTNQTSMYLCASSLVHGETQYFGPGTRLLVL.

This clone was found a few times. DNA for the CDR3: TGTGCCAGCAGTTTTGGGGTCTACGAGCAGTACTTC. This gives the protein CASSFGVYEQYF. This chain joins TRBV28 and TRBJ2-7; D not resolved. The germline V gene has CDR1 MDHEN and CDR2 SYDVKM. This CDR3 is 12 amino acids long. Trimming left V 3 bases short and J 3 bases short, with 6 bases between.

V gene TRBV15 combines with J gene TRBJ1-5; D is unclear. CDR3 length equals 13 residues. The V gene lost 0 bases and the J gene lost 4 bases, with 4 bases spanning the gap. The V gene's germline CDR1 is LNHNV and CDR2 YYDKDF (reference sequence). The CDR3: CATSREGNQPQHF. The DNA of the CDR3 is TGTGCCACCAGCAGAGAAGGGAATCAGCCCCAGCATTTT.

This clone occurred a few times. The rearrangement uses TRBV4-2 and TRBJ2-3, with 11 nucleotides matching TRBD2. The germline CDR1 and CDR2 sequences are LGHNA and YNFKEQ. Trimming cost V 3 bases and J 4 bases; bases outside gene matches: 3. CDR3 length equals 15 residues. CDR3 nucleotide sequence: TGTGCCAGCAGCCATAGCGGGGGGGCAGCAGATACGCAGTATTTT. Translated, it gives CASSHSGGAADTQYF.

This chain links TRBV7-2 with TRBJ2-1; 7 positions agree with TRBD2. CDR3 length: 15 residues. In germline, CDR1 is SGHTA, CDR2 FQGNSA. V was pared by 2 bases and J by 5 bases, with 6 bases of the junction left unmatched. The CDR3 is CASSLPAGANNEQFF. The CDR3 DNA reads as TGTGCCAGCAGCTTACCGGCGGGAGCGAACAATGAGCAGTTCTTC.

This clone was recorded a few times. The chain combines TRBV4-3 with TRBJ2-1; tentatively, D is TRBD1 (6 bases). CDR1 LGHNA and CDR2 YSLEER come from the germline V gene. V lost 0 bases, J lost 6 bases, and 21 bases lay in between. This CDR3 spans 18 amino acids. CDR3 region: CASSQDGVWDSRGNEQFF. CDR3 bases: TGCGCCAGCAGCCAAGATGGGGTTTGGGATTCCAGGGGCAATGAGCAGTTCTTC.

This clone was recorded a few times. This sample also contains other DNA sequences that code for the same CDR3. The chain carries TRBV29-1 and TRBJ2-5; D gene uncertain. CDR1 is SQVTM and CDR2 is ANQGSEA in the germline V gene. V lost 4 bases to trimming and J lost 4 bases, with 4 bases between them. CDR3 length: 10 amino acids. The CDR3 nucleotides are TGCAGCGTTGCCACAGAGACCCAGTACTTC. Its protein is CSVATETQYF.

On this clone: Other DNA sequences in the sample encode the same CDR3. The rearrangement links TRBV20-1 to TRBJ2-7, with unresolved D. Per the germline V gene, CDR1 is DFQATT and CDR2 is SNEGSKA (reference sequence). Trimming removed 5 bases from V and 3 bases from J, with 5 bases in between. The CDR3 extends over 10 amino acids. The CDR3 coding sequence is TGCAGTGCTTTCCACTACGAGCAGTACTTC. Amino acid sequence: CSAFHYEQYF.

V gene TRBV5-4 combines with J gene TRBJ2-4, with TRBD1 matching over 8 bases. J gave up 0 bases and V 0 bases, and 5 bases lay outside the gene matches. The germline CDR1 and CDR2 sequences are SGHNT and YYREEE (reference sequence). This CDR3 region has 17 residues. CDR3 region: CASSLGGQALAKNIQYF. CDR3 DNA: TGTGCCAGCAGCTTGGGGGGACAGGCACTAGCCAAAAACATTCAGTACTTC.

The genes are TRBV15 and TRBJ1-1, with D possibly TRBD1 on 5 matching bases. V was trimmed by 2 bases and J by 1 base, leaving 11 bases between them. Per germline, CDR1 LNHNV and CDR2 YYDKDF (reference sequence). The CDR3 is 15 residues long. CDR3 DNA sequence: TGTGCCACCAGCAGATGGGGGGGTTCGAACACTGAAGCTTTCTTT. Protein sequence: CATSRWGGSNTEAFF.

The chain links TRBV5-4 to TRBJ2-4; tentative D call: TRBD1 (6 bases). The V gene lost 3 bases and the J gene lost 3 bases, with 16 bases spanning the gap. Germline CDR1 is SGHNT and CDR2 is YYREEE (reference sequence). The CDR3 is 16 residues long. The chain's CDR3 is CASSSVFGQIKNIQYF. CDR3 nucleotide sequence: TGTGCCAGCAGCTCCGTGTTCGGACAGATCAAAAACATTCAGTACTTC.

This clone showed up just a few times. The chain has TRBV19 and TRBJ1-2; D is ambiguous. V was trimmed by 7 bases and J by 6 bases, leaving 24 bases between them. This CDR3 is 16 amino acids long. CDR1 is LNHDA and CDR2 is SQIVND in the germline V gene (reference sequence). CDR3 residues: CASTGDPRKLMHGYTF. The CDR3 bases are TGTGCCAGTACAGGTGACCCTCGGAAGCTGATGCATGGCTACACCTTC.

This clone was seen a handful of times. The J gene is TRBJ2-2, the V gene TRBV30; TRBD1 matches 8 bases. Trimming cost V 2 bases and J 0 bases; bases outside gene matches: 5. Germline V gene data show CDR1 as GTSNPN and CDR2 as SVGIG (reference sequence). This CDR3 spans 16 amino acids. The CDR3 here is CAWSYYRGSNTGELFF. CDR3 coding DNA: TGTGCCTGGAGTTACTACAGGGGGTCGAACACCGGGGAGCTGTTTTTT.

This clone was seen only a few times. The CDR3 DNA reads TGTGCCAGCAGCTTAGAAGAGAATTGGGAGAGCTACGAGCAGTACTTC. This translates into CASSLEENWESYEQYF. The chain uses TRBV7-2 and TRBJ2-7; D is possibly TRBD2 (5 bases). The CDR3 covers 16 residues. Germline loops: CDR1 SGHTA, CDR2 FQGNSA. The V gene lost 1 base and the J gene lost 3 bases, with 16 bases spanning the gap.

As DNA, the CDR3 is TGTGCCATCAGTGAATTGACTAGCGGCACAGATACGCAGTATTTT. Translated, it gives CAISELTSGTDTQYF. This chain uses TRBV10-3 with TRBJ2-3, with TRBD2 matching 8 bases. The CDR3 length is 15 residues. J was trimmed by 1 base and V by 3 bases; bases with no gene match: 3. The germline CDR1 and CDR2 sequences are ENHRY and SYGVKD.

This clone was seen more than once but under ten times. The V gene is TRBV5-4, the J gene TRBJ2-2; 11 nucleotides match TRBD2. The CDR3 contains 16 residues. Germline CDR1 is SGHNT and CDR2 is YYREEE (reference sequence). V dropped 4 bases and J dropped 5; count of bases not matched to a gene: 7. The CDR3 DNA reads as TGTGCCAGCAGCCCTCCCCTAGCGGGAGGTACCGGGGAGCTGTTTTTT. Amino acid sequence: CASSPPLAGGTGELFF.

The sample holds a few counts of this clone. The rearrangement uses TRBV9 and TRBJ2-3; 9 nucleotides match TRBD1. V gave up 5 bases and J gave up 3 bases; unmatched junction bases: 4. Germline lookup yields CDR1 SGDLS and CDR2 YYNGEE. The CDR3 spans 14 residues. CDR3: CASRPGQGTDTQYF. The CDR3 region has the DNA TGTGCCAGCAGACCGGGACAGGGAACAGATACGCAGTATTTT.

This clone was found a few times. The CDR3 sequence is CASSGYHEQYF. CDR3 bases: TGTGCCAGCTCAGGGTACCACGAGCAGTACTTC. The V call is TRBV6-1, the J call TRBJ2-7, with D tentatively TRBD1 (5 bases). In germline, CDR1 is MNHNS, CDR2 SASEGT. This CDR3 is 11 amino acids long. V lost 8 bases, J lost 5 bases, and 10 bases lay in between.

This clone was counted a few times. The CDR3 protein is CASSQSEGLHTF. Written as DNA, the CDR3 is TGTGCCAGCAGCCAATCGGAGGGACTCCACACCTTC. The chain links TRBV16 to TRBJ1-2; possibly TRBD1 for D (5 bases). The CDR3 contains 12 residues. Trimming removed 0 bases from V and 12 bases from J, with 11 bases in between. Germline V gene data show CDR1 as KGHSY and CDR2 as FQNENV.

The chain couples TRBV6-5 to TRBJ2-3; possible D gene TRBD1, 7 bases. Germline values: CDR1 MNHEY, CDR2 SVGAGI. V shed 5 bases and J shed 5 bases, with 14 bases lying between them. The CDR3 runs 14 residues. The CDR3 loop is CASSPFQGGDTQYF. In nucleotides, the CDR3 is TGTGCCAGCAGTCCGTTCCAGGGGGGAGATACGCAGTATTTT.

J is TRBJ2-6 and V is TRBV10-3; possibly TRBD1 for D (6 bases). The CDR3 has 17 residues. Trimming took off 8 bases at V and 0 bases at J, with 17 bases between the two ends. CDR1 and CDR2 (germline): ENHRY, SYGVKD. The CDR3 loop is CAIGPQGLTSGANVLTF. The CDR3 DNA is TGTGCCATCGGTCCGCAGGGGCTAACCTCTGGGGCCAACGTCCTGACTTTC.

This clone was seen more than once but under ten times. The rearrangement links TRBV18 to TRBJ2-7; 7 nucleotides match TRBD2. V shed 3 bases, J shed 2 bases, and the junction held 7 bases outside the gene matches. The CDR3 runs to 15 residues. The germline V gene encodes CDR1 KGHSH and CDR2 LQKENI. The DNA of the CDR3 is TGTGCCAGCTCACCGAGGCCGGGGGGAGCCTACGAGCAGTACTTC. Protein: CASSPRPGGAYEQYF.